The 10 T cell receptor beta chains below all came from one sample that was sequenced in a study of OX40 agonist ivuxolimab in advanced cancers. Clones were sequenced by immunoSEQ multiplex PCR, and TCRdb holds only the in-frame ones, with some missing. The sample has around 70,000 clones; approximately 90% are singletons. Material: CD4+ or CD8+ T cells sorted from blood, obtained in a trial of the OX40 agonist ivuxolimab. Receptors originate from an adult with an advanced solid tumor such as melanoma, head and neck, liver or kidney cancer.

The chain recombines TRBV19 with TRBJ1-5, with a tentative D call TRBD1 (5 bases). Trimming cost V 6 bases and J 0 bases, with 9 bases left between them. The length of the CDR3 is 14 residues. Germline-derived CDR1 and CDR2 are LNHDA and SQIVND (reference sequence). CDR3 nucleotide sequence: TGTGCCAGTAGCCAGGGCTATAGCAATCAGCCCCAGCATTTT. Translating it yields CASSQGYSNQPQHF. The full variable domain, with the rest looked up from reference TRBV19 and TRBJ1-5, is DGGITQSPKYLFRKEGQNVTLSCEQNLNHDAMYWYRQDPGQGLRLIYYSQIVNDFQKGDIAEGYSVSREKKESFPLTVTSAQKNPTAFYLCASSQGYSNQPQHFGDGTRLSIL.

The chain recombines TRBV5-6 with TRBJ2-1; TRBD1 matches at 7 bases. The germline gives CDR1 SGHDT, CDR2 YYEEEE. The V segment lost 4 bases and the J segment 0 bases; nucleotides outside the gene matches: 10. The CDR3 has 17 residues. The DNA of the CDR3 is TGTGCCAGCAGCCACGACAGGGTCGGTAGCTCCTACAATGAGCAGTTCTTC. Its protein is CASSHDRVGSSYNEQFF.

This chain links TRBV5-6 with TRBJ2-7; the match to TRBD2 covers 10 bases. V lost 0 bases, J lost 2 bases, and 2 bases stayed unmatched. The germline gives CDR1 SGHDT, CDR2 YYEEEE. CDR3 size: 15 residues. The CDR3 here is CASSLAGTSAYEQYF. Here the CDR3 DNA reads TGTGCCAGCAGCTTGGCCGGGACTAGCGCCTACGAGCAGTACTTC.

V is TRBV6-6 and J is TRBJ1-4; TRBD1 matches at 8 bases. The trim removed 5 bases at V and 2 bases at J, leaving 7 bases unmatched. Germline V gene sequence: CDR1 MNHNY, CDR2 SVGAGI (reference sequence). This CDR3 is built from 16 residues. This CDR3 is CASSRAGGLTNEKLFF. Written as DNA, the CDR3 is TGTGCCAGCAGTCGAGCAGGGGGCCTGACTAATGAAAAACTGTTTTTT.

The chain uses TRBV19 and TRBJ2-1; 7 bases are a match to TRBD2. CDR1 LNHDA and CDR2 SQIVND come from the germline V gene (reference sequence). The CDR3 extends over 17 amino acids. Unmatched junction bases numbered 9, after V lost 2 bases and J lost 2 bases. The CDR3 protein is CASSIPGSGDPYNEQFF. Written as DNA, the CDR3 is TGTGCCAGTAGTATACCCGGCAGCGGGGATCCCTACAATGAGCAGTTCTTC.

The CDR3 bases are TGTGCCAGCAGTTCACAGGAGGCGGAGACCCAGTACTTC. Encoded protein: CASSSQEAETQYF. The chain couples TRBV7-9 to TRBJ2-5; perhaps D is TRBD1 or TRBD2 (5 bases each). V lost 6 bases, J lost 5 bases, and 13 bases lay in between. Germline CDR1 is SEHNR and CDR2 is FQNEAQ (reference sequence). The CDR3 consists of 13 residues.

This clone was picked up one time. This chain links TRBV29-1 with TRBJ2-7; 10 nucleotides align to TRBD1. After removal of 6 bases from V and 4 bases from J, the junction contained 3 bases not matched to a gene. CDR3 length: 12 residues. CDR1 is SQVTM, CDR2 ANQGSEA, per germline. The DNA of the CDR3 is TGCAGCGTCCGACAGGGGGCTTACGAGCAGTACTTC. Residues: CSVRQGAYEQYF.

This rearrangement joins TRBV28 to TRBJ1-4, with TRBD1 identical over 7 bases. The CDR3 runs to 17 residues. V was pared by 5 bases and J by 4 bases, with 13 bases of the junction left unmatched. Germline CDR1 and CDR2: MDHEN and SYDVKM. The CDR3 protein is CASSPHGGQAFNEKLFF. The CDR3 nucleotides read TGTGCCAGCAGTCCCCACGGCGGACAGGCCTTTAATGAAAAACTGTTTTTT. Together with reference TRBV28 and TRBJ1-4, the CDR3 gives the full variable domain: DVKVTQSSRYLVKRTGEKVFLECVQDMDHENMFWYRQDPGLGLRLIYFSYDVKMKEKGDIPEGYSVSREKKERFSLILESASTNQTSMYLCASSPHGGQAFNEKLFFGSGTQLSVL.

This chain links TRBV7-9 with TRBJ1-5; a weak D match, TRBD1 (5 bases). The V end lost 5 bases, the J end lost 1 base, and 9 bases lay between the germline ends. Germline V gives CDR1 SEHNR, CDR2 FQNEAQ (reference sequence). The CDR3 runs 14 residues. CDR3 loop: CASSDRDSNQPQHF. The CDR3 region has the DNA TGTGCCAGCAGCGATAGGGACAGCAATCAGCCCCAGCATTTT.

The genes are TRBV7-2 and TRBJ2-7; tentative D call: TRBD1 (5 bases). Germline V lookup: CDR1 SGHTA, CDR2 FQGNSA. The V gene lost 2 bases and the J gene lost 5 bases, with 7 bases spanning the gap. This CDR3 region has 12 residues. The CDR3 is CASSLRGNEQYF. CDR3 DNA: TGTGCCAGCAGCTTAAGGGGTAACGAGCAGTACTTC.